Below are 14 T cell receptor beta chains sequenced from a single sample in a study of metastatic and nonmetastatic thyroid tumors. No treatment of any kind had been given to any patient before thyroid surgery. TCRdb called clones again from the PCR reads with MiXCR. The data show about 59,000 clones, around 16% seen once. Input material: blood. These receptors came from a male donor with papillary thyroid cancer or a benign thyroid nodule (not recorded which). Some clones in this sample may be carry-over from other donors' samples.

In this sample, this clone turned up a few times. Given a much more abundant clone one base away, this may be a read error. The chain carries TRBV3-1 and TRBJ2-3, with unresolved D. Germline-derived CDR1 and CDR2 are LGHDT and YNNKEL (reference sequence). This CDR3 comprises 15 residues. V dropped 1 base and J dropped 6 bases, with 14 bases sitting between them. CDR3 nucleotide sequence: TGTGCCAGCAGCCAAGTGTCCCGGGCTATGGATACGCAGTATTTT. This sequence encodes CASSQVSRAMDTQYF.

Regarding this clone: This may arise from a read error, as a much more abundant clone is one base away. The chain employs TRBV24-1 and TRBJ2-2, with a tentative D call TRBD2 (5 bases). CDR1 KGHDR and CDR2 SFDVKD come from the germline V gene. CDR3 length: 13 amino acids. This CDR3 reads CATSGGVTGKLFF. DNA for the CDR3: TGTGCCACCAGTGGTGGGGTTACCGGGAAGCTGTTTTTT.

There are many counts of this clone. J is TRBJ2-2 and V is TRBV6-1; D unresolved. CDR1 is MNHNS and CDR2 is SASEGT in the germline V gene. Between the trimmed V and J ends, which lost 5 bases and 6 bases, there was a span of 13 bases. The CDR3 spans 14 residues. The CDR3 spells CASSLVGMPGELFF. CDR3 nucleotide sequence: TGTGCCAGCAGTTTAGTAGGGATGCCCGGGGAGCTGTTTTTT.

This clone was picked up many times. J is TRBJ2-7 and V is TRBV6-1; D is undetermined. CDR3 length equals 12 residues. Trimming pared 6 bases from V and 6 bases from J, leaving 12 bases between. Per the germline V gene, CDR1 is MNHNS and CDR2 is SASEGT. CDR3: CASSPLPCEQYV. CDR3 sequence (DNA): TGTGCCAGCAGCCCCCTACCCTGCGAGCAGTACGTC.

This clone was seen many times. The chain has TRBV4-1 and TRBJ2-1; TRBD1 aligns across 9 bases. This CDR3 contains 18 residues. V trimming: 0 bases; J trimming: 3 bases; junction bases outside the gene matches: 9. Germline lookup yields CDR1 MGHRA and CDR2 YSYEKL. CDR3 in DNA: TGCGCCAGCAGCCAAGATGGGACAGGGACATTTTACTACAATGAGCAGTTCTTC. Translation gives CASSQDGTGTFYYNEQFF.

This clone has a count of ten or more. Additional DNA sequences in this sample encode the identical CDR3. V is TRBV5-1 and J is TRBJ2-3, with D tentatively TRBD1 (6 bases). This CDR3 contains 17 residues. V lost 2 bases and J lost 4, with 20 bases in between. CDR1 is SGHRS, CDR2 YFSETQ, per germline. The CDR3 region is CASSLQIPTGLPDTQYF. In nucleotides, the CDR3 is TGCGCCAGCAGCTTACAGATCCCTACAGGGCTGCCAGATACGCAGTATTTT.

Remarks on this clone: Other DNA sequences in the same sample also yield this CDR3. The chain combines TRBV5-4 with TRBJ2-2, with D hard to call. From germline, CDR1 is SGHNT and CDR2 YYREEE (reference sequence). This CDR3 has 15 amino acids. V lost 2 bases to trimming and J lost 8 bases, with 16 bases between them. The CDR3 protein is CASSFGASTTGELFF. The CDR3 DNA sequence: TGTGCCAGCAGCTTCGGAGCGTCCACGACAGGGGAGCTGTTTTTT.

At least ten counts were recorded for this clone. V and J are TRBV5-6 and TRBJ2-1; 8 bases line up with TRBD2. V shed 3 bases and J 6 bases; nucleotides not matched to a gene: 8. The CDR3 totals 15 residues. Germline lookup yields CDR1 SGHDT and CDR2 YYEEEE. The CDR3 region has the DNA TGTGCCAGCAGCTCATTCGAGCGGGAGAGCAATGAGCAGTTCTTC. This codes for CASSSFERESNEQFF.

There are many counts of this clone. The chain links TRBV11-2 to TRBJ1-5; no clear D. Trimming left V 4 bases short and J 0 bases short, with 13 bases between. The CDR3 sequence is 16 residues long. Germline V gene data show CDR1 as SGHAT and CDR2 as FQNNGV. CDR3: CASSSSVTYSNQPQHF. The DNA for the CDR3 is TGTGCCAGCAGCTCGTCGGTAACCTATAGCAATCAGCCCCAGCATTTT.

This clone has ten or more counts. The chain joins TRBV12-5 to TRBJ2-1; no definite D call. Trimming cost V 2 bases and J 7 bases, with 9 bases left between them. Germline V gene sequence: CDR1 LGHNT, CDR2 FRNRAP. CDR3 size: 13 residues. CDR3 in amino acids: CASGLSDVNEQFF. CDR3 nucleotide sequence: TGTGCTAGTGGTTTGTCTGATGTGAATGAGCAGTTCTTC.

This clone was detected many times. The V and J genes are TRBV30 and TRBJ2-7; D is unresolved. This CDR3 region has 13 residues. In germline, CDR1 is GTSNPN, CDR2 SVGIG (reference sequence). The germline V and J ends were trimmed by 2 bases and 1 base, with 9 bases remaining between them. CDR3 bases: TGTGCCTGGAGTAGGTATCAATCCTACGAGCAGTACGTC. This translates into CAWSRYQSYEQYV.

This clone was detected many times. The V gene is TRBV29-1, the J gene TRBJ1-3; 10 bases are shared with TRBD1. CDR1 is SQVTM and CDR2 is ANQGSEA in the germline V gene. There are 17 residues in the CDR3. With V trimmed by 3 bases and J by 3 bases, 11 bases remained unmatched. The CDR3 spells CSVDGGRTGGGGNTIYF. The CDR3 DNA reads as TGCAGCGTTGATGGGGGAAGGACAGGGGGAGGTGGAAACACCATATATTTT.

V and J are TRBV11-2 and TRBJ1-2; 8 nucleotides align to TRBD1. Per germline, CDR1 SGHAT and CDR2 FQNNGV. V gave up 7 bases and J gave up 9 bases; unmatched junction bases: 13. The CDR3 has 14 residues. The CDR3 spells CASIPGTGITSYTF. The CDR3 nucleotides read TGTGCCAGCATCCCCGGGACAGGTATTACGAGCTACACCTTC.

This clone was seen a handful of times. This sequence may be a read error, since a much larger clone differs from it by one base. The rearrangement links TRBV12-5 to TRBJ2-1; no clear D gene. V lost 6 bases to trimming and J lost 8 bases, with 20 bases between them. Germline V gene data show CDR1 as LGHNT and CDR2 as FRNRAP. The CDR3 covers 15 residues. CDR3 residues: CASGIRYYADDEQFF. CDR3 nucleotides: TGTGCTAGTGGGATCCGGTACTATGCTGATGATGAGCAGTTCTTC.